These 7 T cell receptor beta chains originate from one sample sequenced in a study of tumor-infiltrating lymphocytes in oesophageal squamous cell carcinoma. One entry per CDR3 protein results from TCRdb running MiXCR on the PCR reads. Of about 14,000 distinct CDR3 sequences in the sample, around 50% are singletons; the top ten hold 12% to 15%. Sequenced material: blood. Receptor source: a male donor with esophageal squamous cell carcinoma.

This clonotype was observed a handful of times. This sequence joins TRBV7-6 and TRBJ2-1; possibly TRBD2 for D (6 bases). Germline values: CDR1 SGHVS, CDR2 FNYEAQ. The CDR3 sequence is 14 residues long. Deletions cut 4 bases from V and 4 bases from J, with 11 bases between. The CDR3 nucleotides are TGTGCCAGCAGCTCGGTTGGGGGGTACAATGAGCAGTTCTTC. Its translation is CASSSVGGYNEQFF. Combining the CDR3 with reference TRBV7-6 and TRBJ2-1 gives the whole variable domain GAGVSQSPRYKVTKRGQDVALRCDPISGHVSLYWYRQALGQGPEFLTYFNYEAQQDKSGLPNDRFSAERPEGSISTLTIQRTEQRDSAMYRCASSSVGGYNEQFFGPGTRLTVL.

The V call is TRBV7-2, the J call TRBJ2-7, with no clear D. The V end lost 3 bases, the J end lost 2 bases, and 8 bases lay between the germline ends. This CDR3 spans 13 amino acids. Germline lookup yields CDR1 SGHTA and CDR2 FQGNSA. CDR3 loop: CASSLVYPYEQYF. As DNA, the CDR3 is TGTGCCAGCAGCTTGGTGTATCCCTACGAGCAGTACTTC. Filled out from reference TRBV7-2 and TRBJ2-7, the complete variable domain reads GAGVSQSPSNKVTEKGKDVELRCDPISGHTALYWYRQSLGQGLEFLIYFQGNSAPDKSGLPSDRFSAERTGGSVSTLTIQRTQQEDSAVYLCASSLVYPYEQYFGPGTRLTVT.

The chain links TRBV28 to TRBJ2-6; 10 nucleotides line up with TRBD1. The better agreement between TRBJ2-5 and the DNA end casts doubt on the J call. The CDR3 is made up of 16 amino acids. From germline, CDR1 is MDHEN and CDR2 SYDVKM. The CDR3 region has the DNA TGTGCCAGCCTTCGACAGGGGGCGCAGGGGCAAGAGACCCAGTACTTC. As protein: CASLRQGAQGQETQYF.

J is TRBJ2-1 and V is TRBV7-9; D perhaps matches TRBD1 (5 bases). Per the germline V gene, CDR1 is SEHNR and CDR2 is FQNEAQ (reference sequence). The CDR3 totals 15 residues. The V end was cut by 3 bases, the J end by 2 bases, with 11 bases between. The CDR3 DNA follows: TGTGCCAGCAGCTTGGGGCCTGCGGCCTACAATGAGCAGTTCTTC. Translation: CASSLGPAAYNEQFF.

This clonotype appeared once. The CDR3 end shows no conserved phenylalanine or tryptophan, and so a read error is likely. No DNA is shown, since the ends of the CDR3 on it are uncertain; the CDR3 is the one TCRdb lists. The chain is built from TRBV11-2 and TRBJ2-7; TRBD1 is the table's D call and was not checked against the DNA. Including both end residues, the CDR3 is 16 amino acids long. The germline gives CDR1 SGHAT, CDR2 FQNNGV. The CDR3 loop reads CASSSPPVLNEQYFGN.

This clonotype occurred a few times. This chain joins TRBV25-1 and TRBJ2-1; 8 nucleotides line up with TRBD2. The DNA end lines up better with TRBJ2-5; the J call may be wrong. Germline CDR1 and CDR2: MGHDK and SYGVNS. The CDR3 runs to 14 residues. The CDR3 sequence: CASSEREGGETQYF. Written as DNA, the CDR3 is TGTGCCAGCAGTGAACGGGAGGGCGGTGAGACCCAGTACTTC.

Only a few counts were recorded for this clonotype. This chain uses TRBV7-6 with TRBJ2-5; unclear D gene. Judging by the DNA end, TRBJ2-1 fits better; the J call may be wrong. The CDR3 is 15 amino acids. Germline CDR1 reads SGHVS; CDR2 reads FNYEAQ. CDR3 protein: CASSLRAVAYNEQFF. CDR3 DNA: TGTGCCAGCAGCTTAAGGGCTGTCGCCTACAATGAGCAGTTCTTC.